This entry lists 31 T cell receptor beta chains sequenced from one sample in a study of PD-L1 blockade in urothelial cancer. The method was immunoSEQ multiplex PCR; TCRdb's version includes in-frame clones alone and lacks a portion of them. The table shows about 51,000 clones, with around 85% occurring only once. The source was PBMCs, collected around atezolizumab (anti-PD-L1) treatment. All receptors come from a man aged 55 to 70 with urothelial cancer.

CDR3: CASSGTGGITEAFF. In DNA form, the CDR3 reads TGTGCCAGCAGTGGGACAGGGGGCATCACTGAAGCTTTCTTT. The chain links TRBV2 to TRBJ1-1; 11 bases line up with TRBD1. J lost 4 bases, V lost 4 bases, and 2 bases had no gene match. CDR1 SNHLY and CDR2 FYNNEI come from the germline V gene. The CDR3 is 14 residues long.

The gene calls are TRBV19 and TRBJ2-1; unclear D gene. The length of the CDR3 is 14 residues. The germline CDR1 and CDR2 sequences are LNHDA and SQIVND (reference sequence). Trimming removed 5 bases at V and 4 bases at J, with 12 bases between. CDR3 nucleotides: TGTGCCAGTAGTTTGGCGGAGCATTACAATGAGCAGTTCTTC. Encoded protein: CASSLAEHYNEQFF.

This chain uses TRBV19 with TRBJ2-5, with TRBD2 identical over 9 bases. Germline V CDR1 and CDR2: LNHDA, SQIVND (reference sequence). The length of the CDR3 is 13 residues. The trim removed 7 bases at V and 3 bases at J, leaving 3 bases unmatched. The CDR3 DNA sequence: TGTGCCAGTAACAAGCGGGAGGAAGAGACCCAGTACTTC. Translating it yields CASNKREEETQYF.

The rearrangement uses TRBV5-8 and TRBJ1-4; 7 nucleotides align to TRBD1. V lost 4 bases to trimming and J lost 8 bases; unmatched junction nucleotides: 11. Germline V CDR1 and CDR2: SGHTS, YDEGEE. The CDR3 is made up of 15 amino acids. The CDR3 DNA is TGTGCCAGCAGCGATACAGGGGATGTCGGGGAAAAACTGTTTTTT. Translated: CASSDTGDVGEKLFF. The full variable domain, in which reference TRBV5-8 and TRBJ1-4 provide the parts outside the CDR3, is EAGVTQSPTHLIKTRGQQATLRCSPISGHTSVYWYQQALGLGLQFLLWYDEGEERNRGNFPPRFSGRQFPNYSSELNVNALELEDSALYLCASSDTGDVGEKLFFGSGTQLSVL.

The chain has TRBV6-1 and TRBJ1-3; a weak D match, TRBD1 (5 bases). Per the germline V gene, CDR1 is MNHNS and CDR2 is SASEGT. This CDR3 is built from 11 residues. The germline V and J ends were trimmed by 5 bases and 9 bases, with 8 bases remaining between them. The CDR3 reads CASSLGGTIYF. CDR3 nucleotide sequence: TGTGCCAGCAGTCTCGGGGGCACCATATATTTT.

This chain uses TRBV13 with TRBJ2-7, with a weak D call TRBD2 (5 bases). CDR3 length: 14 residues. Germline V CDR1 and CDR2: PRHDT, FYEKMQ (reference sequence). Between the trimmed V and J ends, which lost 0 bases and 2 bases, there was a span of 8 bases. The CDR3 is CASSLGMGAYEQYF. The DNA for the CDR3 is TGTGCCAGCAGCTTAGGTATGGGAGCCTACGAGCAGTACTTC.

The J gene is TRBJ2-3, the V gene TRBV7-3; no definite D call. The CDR3 is 13 amino acids. The germline V and J ends were trimmed by 5 bases and 2 bases, with 8 bases remaining between them. Germline assignment: CDR1 SGHTA and CDR2 FQGTGA. The CDR3 DNA is TGTGCCAGCAGCCCCCCCTTCACAGATACGCAGTATTTT. Its translation: CASSPPFTDTQYF.

The rearrangement uses TRBV19 and TRBJ2-1, with D possibly matching TRBD2 (6 bases). V was clipped by 1 base and J by 10 bases, with 17 bases between them. Per germline, CDR1 LNHDA and CDR2 SQIVND (reference sequence). The CDR3 is 15 amino acids. Written as DNA, the CDR3 is TGTGCCAGTAGTATAGTGGGGGGAAGGTTGGGCGAGCAGTTCTTC. This encodes CASSIVGGRLGEQFF. The whole variable domain, filled in from reference TRBV19 and TRBJ2-1, reads DGGITQSPKYLFRKEGQNVTLSCEQNLNHDAMYWYRQDPGQGLRLIYYSQIVNDFQKGDIAEGYSVSREKKESFPLTVTSAQKNPTAFYLCASSIVGGRLGEQFFGPGTRLTVL.

The chain employs TRBV5-1 and TRBJ2-7; 9 bases agree with TRBD2. This CDR3 is 17 amino acids long. Germline V gene lookup returns CDR1 SGHRS and CDR2 YFSETQ. V gave up 4 bases and J gave up 7 bases; unmatched junction bases: 18. In DNA form, the CDR3 reads TGCGCCAGCAGCCATGGACTAGCGACGAGCTACGGGGGAGAGCAGTACTTC. Translated, it gives CASSHGLATSYGGEQYF.

The chain has TRBV29-1 and TRBJ2-1; 8 bases line up with TRBD1. Germline CDR1 and CDR2: SQVTM and ANQGSEA. V lost 1 base to trimming and J lost 8 bases; unmatched junction nucleotides: 10. CDR3 length: 15 residues. Written as DNA, the CDR3 is TGCAGCGTTGAAGGCTTCAGGGGGCGCTCGGATGAGCAGTTCTTC. Its protein product is CSVEGFRGRSDEQFF.

The genes are TRBV7-2 and TRBJ2-5; D is possibly TRBD2 (7 bases). Trimming left V 6 bases short and J 5 bases short, with 19 bases between. The length of the CDR3 is 15 residues. The V gene's germline CDR1 is SGHTA and CDR2 FQGNSA. CDR3 in amino acids: CASSLRGARGETQYF. As DNA, the CDR3 is TGTGCCAGCAGTCTCCGGGGGGCGCGGGGTGAGACCCAGTACTTC.

V usage is TRBV7-2 and J usage is TRBJ1-4; 9 bases are shared with TRBD1. Trimming took 4 bases from V and 8 from J; bases not matched to a gene: 8. This CDR3 contains 15 residues. Germline loops: CDR1 SGHTA, CDR2 FQGNSA. CDR3 residues: CASSSTGQGPEKLFF. CDR3 nucleotide sequence: TGTGCCAGCAGCTCTACGGGACAGGGCCCCGAAAAACTGTTTTTT.

This chain joins TRBV27 and TRBJ2-5, with a tentative D call TRBD2 (6 bases). Deletions cut 10 bases from V and 2 bases from J, with 14 bases between. The CDR3 consists of 13 residues. In germline, CDR1 is MNHEY, CDR2 SMNVEV (reference sequence). In nucleotides, the CDR3 is TGTGCCACCCGTCCCCGGGGGCAAGAGACCCAGTACTTC. Translation: CATRPRGQETQYF.

This rearrangement joins TRBV19 to TRBJ2-7; 8 nucleotides line up with TRBD1. The ends lost 10 bases at V and 6 bases at J; junction bases unmatched: 17. From germline, CDR1 is LNHDA and CDR2 SQIVND (reference sequence). The CDR3 runs 15 residues. CDR3 nucleotides: TGTGCCACCTCAGGGCGCGGGACAGGAACTTCCGAGCAGTACTTC. This codes for CATSGRGTGTSEQYF.

The V gene is TRBV2, the J gene TRBJ2-3; D unresolved. From germline, CDR1 is SNHLY and CDR2 FYNNEI. The CDR3 spans 13 residues. V lost 7 bases and J 2 bases, leaving 10 bases between the germline ends. DNA of the CDR3: TGTGCCAGCAACACTTACTACACAGATACGCAGTATTTT. Its protein is CASNTYYTDTQYF. Looking up the rest from reference TRBV2 and TRBJ2-3 gives the full variable domain: EPEVTQTPSHQVTQMGQEVILRCVPISNHLYFYWYRQILGQKVEFLVSFYNNEISEKSEIFDDQFSVERPDGSNFTLKIRSTKLEDSAMYFCASNTYYTDTQYFGPGTRLTVL.

The V call is TRBV13, the J call TRBJ1-2; D is ambiguous. This CDR3 contains 13 residues. V lost 5 bases and J lost 4, with 11 bases in between. Looked up from germline, CDR1 is PRHDT and CDR2 is FYEKMQ (reference sequence). In nucleotides, the CDR3 is TGTGCCAGCAGCCGACAAGAATTCTATGGCTACACCTTC. Translating it yields CASSRQEFYGYTF.

The J gene is TRBJ2-7, the V gene TRBV10-3; 10 bases align to TRBD2. There are 17 residues in the CDR3. Looked up from germline, CDR1 is ENHRY and CDR2 is SYGVKD. J gave up 3 bases and V 2 bases, and 10 bases lay outside the gene matches. CDR3 sequence (DNA): TGTGCCATCAGTGAGGGAATATCTAGCGGGAGTAGCTACGAGCAGTACTTC. This translates into CAISEGISSGSSYEQYF.

CDR3 in amino acids: CASSVGLNYEQYF. The DNA of the CDR3 is TGTGCCAGCAGTGTGGGACTGAACTACGAGCAGTACTTC. This chain joins TRBV28 and TRBJ2-7; possible D gene TRBD2, 6 bases. This CDR3 has 13 amino acids. Germline V lookup: CDR1 MDHEN, CDR2 SYDVKM. V was shortened by 5 bases and J by 3 bases, with 11 bases between the two germline ends. The full variable domain, in which reference TRBV28 and TRBJ2-7 provide the parts outside the CDR3, is DVKVTQSSRYLVKRTGEKVFLECVQDMDHENMFWYRQDPGLGLRLIYFSYDVKMKEKGDIPEGYSVSREKKERFSLILESASTNQTSMYLCASSVGLNYEQYFGPGTRLTVT.

The chain uses TRBV28 and TRBJ1-3, with D perhaps matching TRBD1 (5 bases). V was pared by 7 bases and J by 0 bases, with 10 bases between. There are 14 residues in the CDR3. Germline-derived CDR1 and CDR2 are MDHEN and SYDVKM. CDR3 loop: CASTQDSSGNTIYF. The CDR3 DNA follows: TGTGCCAGCACCCAAGACAGCTCTGGAAACACCATATATTTT.

The J gene is TRBJ2-3, the V gene TRBV7-9; 10 nucleotides agree with TRBD2. The CDR3 is 18 residues long. V shed 5 bases and J 3 bases; nucleotides not matched to a gene: 14. The germline gives CDR1 SEHNR, CDR2 FQNEAQ (reference sequence). The CDR3 is CASSQGYSSGRYTDTQYF. DNA for the CDR3: TGTGCCAGCAGCCAAGGGTATAGTAGCGGGAGGTATACAGATACGCAGTATTTT. The full variable domain, with the rest looked up from reference TRBV7-9 and TRBJ2-3, is DTGVSQNPRHKITKRGQNVTFRCDPISEHNRLYWYRQTLGQGPEFLTYFQNEAQLEKSRLLSDRFSAERPKGSFSTLEIQRTEQGDSAMYLCASSQGYSSGRYTDTQYFGPGTRLTVL.

The chain carries TRBV28 and TRBJ2-1, with 11 bases identical to TRBD2. CDR3 length: 16 residues. Germline CDR1 MDHEN, CDR2 SYDVKM. V shed 2 bases, J shed 0 bases, and the junction held 0 bases outside the gene matches. Here the CDR3 reads CASSLGLAGSYNEQFF. CDR3 sequence (DNA): TGTGCCAGCAGTTTAGGACTAGCGGGCTCCTACAATGAGCAGTTCTTC. Combining the CDR3 with reference TRBV28 and TRBJ2-1 gives the whole variable domain DVKVTQSSRYLVKRTGEKVFLECVQDMDHENMFWYRQDPGLGLRLIYFSYDVKMKEKGDIPEGYSVSREKKERFSLILESASTNQTSMYLCASSLGLAGSYNEQFFGPGTRLTVL.

The CDR3 spells CASSLFAGGSETQYF. The CDR3 region has the DNA TGTGCCAGCAGTTTGTTTGCGGGAGGATCAGAGACCCAGTACTTC. V and J are TRBV27 and TRBJ2-5, with TRBD2 matching over 8 bases. This CDR3 has 15 residues. CDR1 is MNHEY and CDR2 is SMNVEV in the germline V gene (reference sequence). With 3 bases clipped from V and 4 bases from J, the junction kept 7 bases outside the gene matches.

The chain is built from TRBV7-8 and TRBJ1-6, with TRBD1 identical over 7 bases. The V and J ends lost 0 bases and 11 bases, in that order; junction bases with no gene match: 1. Germline assignment: CDR1 SGHVS and CDR2 FQNEAQ. The CDR3 totals 13 residues. CDR3 in amino acids: CASSLATGAPLHF. CDR3 nucleotides: TGTGCCAGCAGCTTAGCTACAGGGGCACCCCTCCACTTT.

The J gene is TRBJ2-1, the V gene TRBV6-6; 12 nucleotides line up with TRBD2. Germline loops: CDR1 MNHNY, CDR2 SVGAGI (reference sequence). CDR3 size: 16 residues. After removal of 6 bases from V and 8 bases from J, the junction contained 11 bases not matched to a gene. Here the CDR3 DNA reads TGTGCCAGCAGCCCCGCTAGCGGGGGGGCCGGGGATGAGCAGTTCTTC. Protein product: CASSPASGGAGDEQFF.

The chain carries TRBV10-1 and TRBJ2-7; 7 nucleotides match TRBD1. V gave up 3 bases and J gave up 6 bases; unmatched junction bases: 8. The CDR3 covers 14 residues. Germline CDR1 WNHNN, CDR2 SYGVQD (reference sequence). The CDR3, as DNA: TGCGCCAGCAGTGATGGGACAGTAAGTAGCGAGCAGTACTTC. Translated, it gives CASSDGTVSSEQYF.

About this clone itself: At one end, the junction sequence differs from germline, possibly due to a read error. This sequence joins TRBV7-7 and TRBJ2-3; TRBD2 agrees at 9 bases. CDR1 and CDR2 from the germline V gene are SSHAT and FNYEAQ (reference sequence). The CDR3 is made up of 15 amino acids. CDR3 residues: CASSFSGSGTDTQYF. CDR3 nucleotide sequence: TGTGCTAGCAGCTTTAGCGGGAGTGGGACAGATACGCAGTATTTT.

The table lists this clone with a count of one. CDR3 sequence: CASSLALDSFGEKLFF. In DNA form, the CDR3 reads TGTGCCAGCAGCTTGGCCTTGGACTCTTTCGGTGAAAAACTGTTTTTT. The chain recombines TRBV7-9 with TRBJ1-4; no clear D. CDR3 length: 16 amino acids. The germline V and J ends were trimmed by 3 bases and 7 bases, with 18 bases remaining between them. Germline CDR1 SEHNR, CDR2 FQNEAQ (reference sequence).

V is TRBV27 and J is TRBJ2-7, with D maybe TRBD1 (6 bases). Trimming left V 4 bases short and J 4 bases short, with 14 bases between. Germline V gene sequence: CDR1 MNHEY, CDR2 SMNVEV (reference sequence). There are 14 residues in the CDR3. In DNA form, the CDR3 reads TGTGCCAGCAGTTATACGCCAACAGGGTACGAGCAGTACTTC. Translated: CASSYTPTGYEQYF.

The CDR3 sequence: CASTDRENTGELFF. CDR3 nucleotides: TGTGCCAGTACCGACAGGGAGAACACCGGGGAGCTGTTTTTT. This rearrangement joins TRBV19 to TRBJ2-2, with 7 bases matching TRBD1. The CDR3 length is 14 residues. Per the germline V gene, CDR1 is LNHDA and CDR2 is SQIVND (reference sequence). The V and J ends lost 7 bases and 1 base, in that order; junction bases with no gene match: 3.

The chain uses TRBV27 and TRBJ1-2; D is undetermined. V was trimmed by 1 base and J by 4 bases, leaving 7 bases between them. This CDR3 is built from 13 residues. The germline V gene has CDR1 MNHEY and CDR2 SMNVEV (reference sequence). CDR3 in amino acids: CASSLWAGYGYTF. The CDR3 region has the DNA TGTGCCAGCAGTTTATGGGCCGGCTATGGCTACACCTTC.

The chain is built from TRBV7-3 and TRBJ1-1; 7 positions match TRBD1. Germline trimming cut 3 bases from V and 3 bases from J; bases unmatched to any gene: 1. CDR1 SGHTA and CDR2 FQGTGA come from the germline V gene. CDR3 length: 13 residues. The CDR3 DNA reads TGTGCCAGCAGCTTTCAGGGGGACACTGAAGCTTTCTTT. Amino acids: CASSFQGDTEAFF.